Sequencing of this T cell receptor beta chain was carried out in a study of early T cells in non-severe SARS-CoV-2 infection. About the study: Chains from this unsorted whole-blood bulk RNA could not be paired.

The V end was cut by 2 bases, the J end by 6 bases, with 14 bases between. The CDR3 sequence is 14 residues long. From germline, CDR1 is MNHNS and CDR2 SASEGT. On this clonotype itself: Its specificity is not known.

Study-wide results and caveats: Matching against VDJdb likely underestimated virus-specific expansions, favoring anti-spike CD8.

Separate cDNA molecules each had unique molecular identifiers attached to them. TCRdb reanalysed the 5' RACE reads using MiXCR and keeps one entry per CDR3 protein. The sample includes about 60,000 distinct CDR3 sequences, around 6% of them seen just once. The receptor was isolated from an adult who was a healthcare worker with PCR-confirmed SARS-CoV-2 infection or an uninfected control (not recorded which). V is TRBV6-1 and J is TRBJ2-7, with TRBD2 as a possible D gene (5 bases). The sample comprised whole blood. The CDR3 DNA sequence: TGTGCCAGCAGTGAAACTAGGGAGCCCCCCGAGCAGTACTTC. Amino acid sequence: CASSETREPPEQYF.